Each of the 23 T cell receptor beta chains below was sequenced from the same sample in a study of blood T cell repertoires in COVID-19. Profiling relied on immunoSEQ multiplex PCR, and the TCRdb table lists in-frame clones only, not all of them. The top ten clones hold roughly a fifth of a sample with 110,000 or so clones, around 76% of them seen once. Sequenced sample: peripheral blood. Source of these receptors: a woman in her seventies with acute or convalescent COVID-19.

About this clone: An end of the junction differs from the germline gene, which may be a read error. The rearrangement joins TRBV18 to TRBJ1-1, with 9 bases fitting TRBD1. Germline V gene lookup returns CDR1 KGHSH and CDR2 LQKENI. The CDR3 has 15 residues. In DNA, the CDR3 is TGTGCCAGCTCACCTCGGGACAGGGAGAACGCTGAAGCTTTCTTT. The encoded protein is CASSPRDRENAEAFF.

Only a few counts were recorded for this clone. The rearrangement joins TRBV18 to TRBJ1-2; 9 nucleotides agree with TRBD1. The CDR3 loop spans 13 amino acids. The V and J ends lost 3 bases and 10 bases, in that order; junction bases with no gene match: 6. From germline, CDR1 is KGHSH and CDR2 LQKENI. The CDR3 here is CASSPVGQGDYTF. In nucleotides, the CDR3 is TGTGCCAGCTCACCGGTGGGACAGGGTGACTACACCTTC.

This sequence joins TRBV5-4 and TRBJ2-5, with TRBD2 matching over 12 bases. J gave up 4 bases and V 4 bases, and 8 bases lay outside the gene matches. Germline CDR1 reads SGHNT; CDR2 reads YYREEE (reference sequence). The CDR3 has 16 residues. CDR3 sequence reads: CASSPTLAGGGETQYF. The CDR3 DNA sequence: TGTGCCAGCAGCCCTACACTAGCGGGGGGAGGAGAGACCCAGTACTTC.

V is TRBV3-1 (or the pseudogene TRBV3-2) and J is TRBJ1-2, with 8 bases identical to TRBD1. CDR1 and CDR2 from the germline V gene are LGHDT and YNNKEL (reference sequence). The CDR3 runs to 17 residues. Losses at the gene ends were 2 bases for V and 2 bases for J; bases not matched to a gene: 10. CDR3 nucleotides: TGTGCCAGCAGCCAACTCGGAATGACAGGGGAGAACTATGGCTACACCTTC. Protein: CASSQLGMTGENYGYTF.

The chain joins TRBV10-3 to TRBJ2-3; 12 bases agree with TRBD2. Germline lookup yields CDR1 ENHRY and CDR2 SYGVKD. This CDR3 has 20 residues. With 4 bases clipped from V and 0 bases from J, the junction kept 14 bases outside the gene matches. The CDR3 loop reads CAISGPIDLAGGTSTDTQYF. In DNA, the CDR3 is TGTGCCATCAGTGGTCCCATTGATCTAGCGGGGGGGACTAGCACAGATACGCAGTATTTT.

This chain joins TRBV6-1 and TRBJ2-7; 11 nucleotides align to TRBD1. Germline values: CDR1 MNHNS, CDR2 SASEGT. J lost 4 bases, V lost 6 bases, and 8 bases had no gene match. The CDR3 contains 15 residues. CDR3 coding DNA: TGTGCCAGCAGCAGGACAGGGGGCGACATGTACGAGCAGTACTTC. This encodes CASSRTGGDMYEQYF.

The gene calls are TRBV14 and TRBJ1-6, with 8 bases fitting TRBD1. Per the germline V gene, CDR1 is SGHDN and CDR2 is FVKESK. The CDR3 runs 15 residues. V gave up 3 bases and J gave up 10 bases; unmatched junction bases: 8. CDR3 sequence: CASSHPTGVGSPLHF. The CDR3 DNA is TGTGCCAGCAGCCACCCGACAGGGGTGGGATCACCCCTCCACTTT.

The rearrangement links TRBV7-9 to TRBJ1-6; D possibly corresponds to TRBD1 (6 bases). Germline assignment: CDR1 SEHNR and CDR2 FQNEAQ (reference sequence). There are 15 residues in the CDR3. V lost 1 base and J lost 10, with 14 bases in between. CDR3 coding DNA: TGTGCCAGCAGCTTAGGGGCAGGGCAGGGGTCACCCCTCCACTTT. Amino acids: CASSLGAGQGSPLHF.

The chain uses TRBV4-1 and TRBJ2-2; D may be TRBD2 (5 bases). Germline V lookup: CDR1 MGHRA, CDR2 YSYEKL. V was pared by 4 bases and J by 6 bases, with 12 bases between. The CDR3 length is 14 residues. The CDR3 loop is CASSPERISGELFF. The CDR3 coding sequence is TGCGCCAGCAGCCCTGAGCGGATTTCCGGGGAGCTGTTTTTT.

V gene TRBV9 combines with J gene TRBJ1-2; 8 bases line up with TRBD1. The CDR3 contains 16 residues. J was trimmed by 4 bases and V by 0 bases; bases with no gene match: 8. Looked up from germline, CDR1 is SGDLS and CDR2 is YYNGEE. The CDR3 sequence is CASSVAPGQAVYGYTF. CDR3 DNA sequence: TGTGCCAGCAGCGTAGCCCCGGGACAGGCGGTCTATGGCTACACCTTC.

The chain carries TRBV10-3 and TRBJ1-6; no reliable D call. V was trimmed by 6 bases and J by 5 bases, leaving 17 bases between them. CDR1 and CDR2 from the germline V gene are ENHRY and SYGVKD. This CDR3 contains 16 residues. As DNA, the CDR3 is TGTGCCATCAGGGGATCCACAGCCGGGGATAATTCACCCCTCCACTTT. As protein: CAIRGSTAGDNSPLHF.

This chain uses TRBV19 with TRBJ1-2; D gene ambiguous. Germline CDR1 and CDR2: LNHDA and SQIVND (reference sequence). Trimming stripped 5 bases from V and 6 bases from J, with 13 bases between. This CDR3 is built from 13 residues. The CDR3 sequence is CASSDRGSDGYTF. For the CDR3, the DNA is TGTGCCAGTAGTGACCGGGGATCGGATGGCTACACCTTC.

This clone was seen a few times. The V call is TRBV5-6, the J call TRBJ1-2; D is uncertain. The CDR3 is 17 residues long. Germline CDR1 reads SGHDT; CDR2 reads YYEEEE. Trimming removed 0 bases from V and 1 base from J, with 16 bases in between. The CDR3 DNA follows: TGTGCCAGCAGCTTGGGGCGGGATGGTTTTTTTAACTATGGCTACACCTTC. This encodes CASSLGRDGFFNYGYTF.

Written as DNA, the CDR3 is TGTGCCAGCAGCAGGACAGTCCCCGCTAATGCCGGGGAGCTGTTTTTT. Translating gives CASSRTVPANAGELFF. The gene calls are TRBV3-1 (or the pseudogene TRBV3-2) and TRBJ2-2, with D possibly matching TRBD1 (6 bases). Deletions cut 5 bases from V and 6 bases from J, with 19 bases between. Germline CDR1 LGHDT, CDR2 YNNKEL (reference sequence). The CDR3 totals 16 residues.

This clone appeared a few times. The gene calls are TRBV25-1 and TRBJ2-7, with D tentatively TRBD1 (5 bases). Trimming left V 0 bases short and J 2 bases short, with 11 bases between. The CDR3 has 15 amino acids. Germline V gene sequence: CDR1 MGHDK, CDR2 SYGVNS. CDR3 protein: CASSEYGAGPYEQYF. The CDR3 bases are TGTGCCAGCAGTGAATATGGGGCAGGTCCCTACGAGCAGTACTTC.

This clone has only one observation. The CDR3 region is CASSLEGARYNEQFF. CDR3 in DNA: TGCGCCAGCAGCTTGGAGGGGGCTAGGTACAATGAGCAGTTCTTC. V is TRBV5-1 and J is TRBJ2-1, with 7 bases fitting TRBD1. This CDR3 spans 15 amino acids. The germline gives CDR1 SGHRS, CDR2 YFSETQ. Unmatched junction bases numbered 4, after V lost 0 bases and J lost 4 bases.

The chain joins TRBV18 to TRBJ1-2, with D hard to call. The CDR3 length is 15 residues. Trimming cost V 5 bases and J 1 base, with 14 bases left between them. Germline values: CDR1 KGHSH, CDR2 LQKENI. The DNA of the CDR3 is TGTGCCAGCTCATACGCAGGTGGGCATAACTATGGCTACACCTTC. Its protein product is CASSYAGGHNYGYTF.

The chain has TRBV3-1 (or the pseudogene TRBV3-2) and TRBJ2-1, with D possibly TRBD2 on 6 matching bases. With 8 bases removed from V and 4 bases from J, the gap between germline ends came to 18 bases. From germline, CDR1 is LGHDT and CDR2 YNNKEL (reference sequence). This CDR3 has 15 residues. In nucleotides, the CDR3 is TGTGCCAGCGTTGGGCGGGGAGGCCAGTACAATGAGCAGTTCTTC. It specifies CASVGRGGQYNEQFF.

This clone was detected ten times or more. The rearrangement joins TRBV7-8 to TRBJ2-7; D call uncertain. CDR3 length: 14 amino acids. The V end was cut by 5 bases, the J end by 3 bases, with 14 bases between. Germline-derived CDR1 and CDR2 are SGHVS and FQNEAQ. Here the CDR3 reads CASSRVQPGYEQYF. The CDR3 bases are TGTGCCAGCAGCCGAGTGCAGCCGGGCTACGAGCAGTACTTC.

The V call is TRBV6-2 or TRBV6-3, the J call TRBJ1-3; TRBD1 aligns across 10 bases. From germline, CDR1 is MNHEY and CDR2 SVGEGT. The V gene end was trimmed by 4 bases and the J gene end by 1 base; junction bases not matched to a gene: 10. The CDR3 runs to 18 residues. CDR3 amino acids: CASSSGQGPRRSGNTIYF. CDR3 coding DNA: TGTGCCAGCAGTTCGGGACAGGGGCCCCGTCGGTCTGGAAACACCATATATTTT.

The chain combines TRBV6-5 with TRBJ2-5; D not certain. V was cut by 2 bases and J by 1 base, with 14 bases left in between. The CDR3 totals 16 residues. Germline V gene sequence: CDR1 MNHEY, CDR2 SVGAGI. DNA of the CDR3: TGTGCCAGCAGTTACGCCACAGCAAGTCCCCAAGAGACCCAGTACTTC. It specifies CASSYATASPQETQYF.

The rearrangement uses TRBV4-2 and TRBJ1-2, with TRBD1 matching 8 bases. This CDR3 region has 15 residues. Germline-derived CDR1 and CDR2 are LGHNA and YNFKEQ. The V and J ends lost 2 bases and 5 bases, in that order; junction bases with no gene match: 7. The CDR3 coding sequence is TGTGCCAGCAGCCAAACAGGACAGGGTGTTTATGGCTACACCTTC. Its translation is CASSQTGQGVYGYTF.

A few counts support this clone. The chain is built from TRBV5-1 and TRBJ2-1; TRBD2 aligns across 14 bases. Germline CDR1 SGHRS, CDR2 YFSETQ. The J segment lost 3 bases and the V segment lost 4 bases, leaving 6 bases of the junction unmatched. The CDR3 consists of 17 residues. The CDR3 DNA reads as TGCGCCAGCAGCCTCGGGACTAGCGGGGGCTACTACAATGAGCAGTTCTTC. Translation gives CASSLGTSGGYYNEQFF.